This TCR beta chain was recovered during a study of blood T cell repertoires in COVID-19. CDR1 and CDR2 (germline): SGHTA, FQGNSA. The CDR3 is 16 amino acids. Unmatched junction bases numbered 10, after V lost 5 bases and J lost 4 bases. Profiling relied on immunoSEQ multiplex PCR, and the TCRdb table lists in-frame clones only, not all of them. The data show tens of thousands of clones, around 90% seen once. The material sequenced was peripheral blood. This sequence originates from a human donor with active COVID-19. The donor label of this sample is uncertain. The gene calls are TRBV7-2 and TRBJ2-3; 9 bases match TRBD2. CDR3 protein: CASSPRLAEKADTQYF. CDR3 nucleotides: TGTGCCAGCAGCCCCCGACTAGCGGAGAAGGCAGATACGCAGTATTTT.